The 7 T cell receptor beta chains listed next were all sequenced from one sample in a study of T cells in localized non-small cell lung cancer. Assay used: immunoSEQ multiplex PCR; TCRdb lists only in-frame clones, some missing. The sample lists just over 1,000 clones, about 20% occurring once. Sequences were derived from lung tumor tissue, sampled before any cancer treatment. The receptors were sampled from a male donor aged 60 or over with stage I squamous cell lung carcinoma.

This clone is large by share. V usage is TRBV6-8 and J usage is TRBJ1-2; D is unresolved. The CDR3 is made up of 14 amino acids. Between the trimmed V and J ends, which lost 2 bases and 4 bases, there was a span of 11 bases. Per germline, CDR1 MNHGY and CDR2 SAAAGT. In nucleotides, the CDR3 is TGTGCCAGCAGTTACAGGGTGACTGGCTATGGCTACACCTTC. It codes for CASSYRVTGYGYTF.

This clone was recorded a few times. CDR3 in DNA: TGTGCCAGCAGCTGGGGGGCCGCGGACACCGGGGAGCTGTTTTTT. This translates into CASSWGAADTGELFF. The V gene is TRBV11-3, the J gene TRBJ2-2; D could derive from TRBD1 or TRBD2 (6 bases each). Trimming took 4 bases from V and 3 from J, leaving 12 bases between them. Germline CDR1 SGHNT, CDR2 YENEEA. The CDR3 is 15 residues long.

The chain recombines TRBV18 with TRBJ1-5; TRBD1 matches at 7 bases. Germline V lookup: CDR1 KGHSH, CDR2 LQKENI. The junction had 5 bases not matched to a gene; V was cut back by 2 bases and J by 4 bases. This CDR3 region has 15 residues. The CDR3 reads CASSPSPGGNQPQHF. The DNA of the CDR3 is TGTGCCAGCTCACCAAGTCCAGGGGGGAATCAGCCCCAGCATTTT.

The chain joins TRBV6-8 to TRBJ1-2; TRBD1 aligns across 7 bases. The trim removed 5 bases at V and 5 bases at J, leaving 11 bases unmatched. From germline, CDR1 is MNHGY and CDR2 SAAAGT. CDR3 length: 15 residues. The CDR3 DNA reads as TGTGCCAGCAGTCCAACGGGACAGCAGATTTATGGCTACACCTTC. Translating gives CASSPTGQQIYGYTF.

This clone was found a few times. The chain employs TRBV6-8 and TRBJ2-6; 10 positions agree with TRBD1. The V gene end was trimmed by 10 bases and the J gene end by 1 base; junction bases not matched to a gene: 10. Germline assignment: CDR1 MNHGY and CDR2 SAAAGT. The CDR3 contains 17 residues. The CDR3, as DNA: TGTGCCACCAATTCTAGACAGGGGGCTTCTGGGGCCAACGTCCTGACTTTC. Translation gives CATNSRQGASGANVLTF.

The genes are TRBV6-8 and TRBJ2-4; D remains ambiguous. The CDR3 has 14 amino acids. V was shortened by 4 bases and J by 0 bases, with 7 bases between the two germline ends. Germline CDR1 is MNHGY and CDR2 is SAAAGT. The CDR3 nucleotides are TGTGCCAGCAGTTGGAGTCTAGCCAAAAACATTCAGTACTTC. It codes for CASSWSLAKNIQYF.

This clone was seen a handful of times. The chain is built from TRBV6-8 and TRBJ1-1; D is ambiguous. Trimming took 7 bases from V and 0 from J, leaving 21 bases between them. CDR3 size: 17 residues. The germline V gene encodes CDR1 MNHGY and CDR2 SAAAGT. CDR3 nucleotide sequence: TGTGCCAGCACCATCGCACGTGGGTTTTCCGTGAACACTGAAGCTTTCTTT. Its translation is CASTIARGFSVNTEAFF.